These 4 T cell receptor beta chains were all obtained from the same sample, sequenced in a study of blood T cell repertoires in COVID-19. Sequencing used immunoSEQ multiplex PCR; TCRdb keeps in-frame clones, though not all of them. The repertoire holds approximately 150,000 clones, with around 84% as singletons. The sample taken for sequencing was peripheral blood. These receptors all stem from a woman aged 80 or over with acute or convalescent COVID-19.

The rearrangement joins TRBV28 to TRBJ2-3, with TRBD2 identical over 14 bases. The junction had 8 bases not matched to a gene; V was cut back by 5 bases and J by 4 bases. Germline CDR1 is MDHEN and CDR2 is SYDVKM. The CDR3 loop spans 17 amino acids. CDR3 sequence: CASSPRTSGRLADTQYF. CDR3 nucleotide sequence: TGTGCCAGCAGTCCCCGGACTAGCGGGAGGCTTGCAGATACGCAGTATTTT.

The chain links TRBV5-1 to TRBJ2-3; tentatively, D is TRBD1 (6 bases). Germline lookup yields CDR1 SGHRS and CDR2 YFSETQ. Trimming shortened V by 0 bases and J by 6 bases, and 17 bases separated the two germline ends. The CDR3 has 16 amino acids. CDR3 sequence: CASSLVGGTLFDTQYF. The CDR3 nucleotides read TGCGCCAGCAGCTTGGTAGGGGGAACCTTGTTTGATACGCAGTATTTT.

On this clone: Other DNA sequences within the sample encode an identical CDR3. The chain recombines TRBV7-2 with TRBJ1-2; possibly TRBD1 for D (5 bases). CDR3 length: 13 residues. Per the germline V gene, CDR1 is SGHTA and CDR2 is FQGNSA. V gave up 1 base and J gave up 2 bases, with 5 bases separating them. CDR3 amino acids: CASSLGQNYGYTF. The CDR3 bases are TGTGCCAGCAGCTTAGGACAGAACTATGGCTACACCTTC.

J is TRBJ1-5 and V is TRBV6-5, with 10 bases identical to TRBD1. Germline trimming cut 5 bases from V and 2 bases from J; bases unmatched to any gene: 3. Germline V gene lookup returns CDR1 MNHEY and CDR2 SVGAGI. The CDR3 has 15 residues. This CDR3 reads CASSRDRGGNQPQHF. CDR3 DNA: TGTGCCAGCAGTAGGGACAGGGGTGGCAATCAGCCCCAGCATTTT.